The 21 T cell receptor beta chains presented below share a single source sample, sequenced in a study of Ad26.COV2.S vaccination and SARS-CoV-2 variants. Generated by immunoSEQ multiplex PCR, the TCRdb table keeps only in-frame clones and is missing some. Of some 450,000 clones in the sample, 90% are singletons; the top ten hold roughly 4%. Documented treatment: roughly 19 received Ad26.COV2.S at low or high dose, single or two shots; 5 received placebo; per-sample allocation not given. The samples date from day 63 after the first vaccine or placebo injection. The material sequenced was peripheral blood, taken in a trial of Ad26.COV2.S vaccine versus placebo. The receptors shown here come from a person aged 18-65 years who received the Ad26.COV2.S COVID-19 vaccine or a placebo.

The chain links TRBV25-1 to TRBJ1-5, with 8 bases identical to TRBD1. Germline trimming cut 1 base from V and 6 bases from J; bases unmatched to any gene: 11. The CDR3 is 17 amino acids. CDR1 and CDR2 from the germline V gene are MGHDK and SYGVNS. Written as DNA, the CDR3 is TGTGCCAGCAGTGAATCGGGAGGACAGGGAGTTGGTCAGCCCCAGCATTTT. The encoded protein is CASSESGGQGVGQPQHF. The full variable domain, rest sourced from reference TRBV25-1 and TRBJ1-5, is EADIYQTPRYLVIGTGKKITLECSQTMGHDKMYWYQQDPGMELHLIHYSYGVNSTEKGDLSSESTVSRIRTEHFPLTLESARPSHTSQYLCASSESGGQGVGQPQHFGDGTRLSIL.

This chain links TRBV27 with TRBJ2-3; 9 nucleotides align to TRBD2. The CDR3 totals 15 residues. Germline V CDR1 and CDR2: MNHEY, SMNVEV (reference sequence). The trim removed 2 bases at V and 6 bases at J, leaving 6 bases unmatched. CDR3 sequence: CASSLAGGVWDTQYF. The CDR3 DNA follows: TGTGCCAGCAGTTTAGCGGGAGGGGTGTGGGATACGCAGTATTTT.

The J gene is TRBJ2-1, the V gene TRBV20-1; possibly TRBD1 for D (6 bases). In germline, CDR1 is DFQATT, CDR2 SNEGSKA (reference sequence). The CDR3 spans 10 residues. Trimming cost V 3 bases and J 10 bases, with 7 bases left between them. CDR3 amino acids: CSASTGEQFF. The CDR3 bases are TGCAGTGCTAGTACAGGGGAGCAGTTCTTC.

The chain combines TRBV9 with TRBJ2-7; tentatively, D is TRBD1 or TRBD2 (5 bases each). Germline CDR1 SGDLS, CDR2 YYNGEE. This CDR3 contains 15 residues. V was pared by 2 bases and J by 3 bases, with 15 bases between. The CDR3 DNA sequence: TGTGCCAGCAGCGTCGGAACGGGACCCATCTACGAGCAGTACTTC. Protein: CASSVGTGPIYEQYF.

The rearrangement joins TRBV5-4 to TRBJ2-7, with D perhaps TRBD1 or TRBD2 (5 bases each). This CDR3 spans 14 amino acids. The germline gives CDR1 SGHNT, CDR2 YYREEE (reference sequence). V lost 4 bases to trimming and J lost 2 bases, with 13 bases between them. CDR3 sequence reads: CASSLGDRAYEQYF. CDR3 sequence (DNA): TGTGCCAGCAGCCTCGGGGACCGGGCCTACGAGCAGTACTTC.

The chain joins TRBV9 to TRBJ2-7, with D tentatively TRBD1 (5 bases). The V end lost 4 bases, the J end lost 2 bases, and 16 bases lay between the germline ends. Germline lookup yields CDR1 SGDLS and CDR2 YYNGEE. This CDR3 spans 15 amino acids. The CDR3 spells CASSPGHTKTYEQYF. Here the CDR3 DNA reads TGTGCCAGCAGCCCTGGACACACGAAAACCTACGAGCAGTACTTC.

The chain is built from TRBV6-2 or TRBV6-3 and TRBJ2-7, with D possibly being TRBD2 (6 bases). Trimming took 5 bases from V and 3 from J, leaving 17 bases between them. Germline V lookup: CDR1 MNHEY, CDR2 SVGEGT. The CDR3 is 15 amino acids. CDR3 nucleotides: TGTGCCAGCAGTCCCCTGGTGGGAGGTGTCTACGAGCAGTACTTC. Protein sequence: CASSPLVGGVYEQYF.

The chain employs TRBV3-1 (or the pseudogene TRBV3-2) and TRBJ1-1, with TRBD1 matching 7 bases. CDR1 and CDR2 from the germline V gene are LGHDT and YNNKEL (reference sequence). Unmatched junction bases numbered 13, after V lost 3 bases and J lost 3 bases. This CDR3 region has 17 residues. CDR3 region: CASSHPPGSRGDTEAFF. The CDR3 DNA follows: TGTGCCAGCAGCCACCCCCCGGGGAGCAGGGGGGACACTGAAGCTTTCTTT.

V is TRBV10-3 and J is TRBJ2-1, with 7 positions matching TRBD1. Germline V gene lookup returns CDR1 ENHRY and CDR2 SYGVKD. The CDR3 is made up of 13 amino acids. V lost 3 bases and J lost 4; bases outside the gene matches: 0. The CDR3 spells CAISEQGYNEQFF. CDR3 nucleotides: TGTGCCATCAGTGAACAGGGGTACAATGAGCAGTTCTTC.

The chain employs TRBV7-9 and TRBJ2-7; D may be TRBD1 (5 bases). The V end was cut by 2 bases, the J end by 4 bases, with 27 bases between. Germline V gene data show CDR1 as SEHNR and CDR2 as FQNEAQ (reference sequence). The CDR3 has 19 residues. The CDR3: CASSLLGSHQGRRGYEQYF. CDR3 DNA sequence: TGTGCCAGCAGCTTATTGGGTTCACACCAGGGTCGAAGGGGTTACGAGCAGTACTTC.

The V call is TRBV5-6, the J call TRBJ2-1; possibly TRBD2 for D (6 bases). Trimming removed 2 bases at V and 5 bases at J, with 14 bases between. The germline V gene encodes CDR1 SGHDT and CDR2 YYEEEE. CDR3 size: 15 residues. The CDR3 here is CASSFLVAEHNEQFF. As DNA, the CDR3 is TGTGCCAGCAGCTTTCTGGTAGCGGAACACAATGAGCAGTTCTTC.

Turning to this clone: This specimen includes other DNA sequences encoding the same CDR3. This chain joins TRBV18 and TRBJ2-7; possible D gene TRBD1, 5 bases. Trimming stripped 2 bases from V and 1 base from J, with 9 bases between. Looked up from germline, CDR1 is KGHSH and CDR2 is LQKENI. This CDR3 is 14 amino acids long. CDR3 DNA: TGTGCCAGCTCACCAAGGCAGGGTTCCTACGAGCAGTACTTC. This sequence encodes CASSPRQGSYEQYF.

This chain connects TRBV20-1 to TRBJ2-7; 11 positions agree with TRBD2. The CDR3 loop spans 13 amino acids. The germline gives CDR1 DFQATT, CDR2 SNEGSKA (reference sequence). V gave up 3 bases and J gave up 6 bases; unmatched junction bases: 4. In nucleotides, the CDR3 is TGCAGTGCTAGTACGACTAGCGGGATCGAGCAGTACTTC. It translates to CSASTTSGIEQYF.

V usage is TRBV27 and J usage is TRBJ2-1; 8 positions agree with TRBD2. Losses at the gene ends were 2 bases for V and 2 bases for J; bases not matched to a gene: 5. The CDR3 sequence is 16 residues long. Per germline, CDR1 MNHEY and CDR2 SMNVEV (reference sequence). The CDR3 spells CASSLIGREAYNEQFF. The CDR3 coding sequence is TGTGCCAGCAGTTTAATCGGGCGGGAGGCCTACAATGAGCAGTTCTTC.

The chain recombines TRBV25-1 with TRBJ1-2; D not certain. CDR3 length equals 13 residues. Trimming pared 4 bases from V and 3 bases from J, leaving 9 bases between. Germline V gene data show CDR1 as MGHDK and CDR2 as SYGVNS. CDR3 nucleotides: TGTGCCAGCAGTGGGGGTTTTGACTATGGCTACACCTTC. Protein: CASSGGFDYGYTF.

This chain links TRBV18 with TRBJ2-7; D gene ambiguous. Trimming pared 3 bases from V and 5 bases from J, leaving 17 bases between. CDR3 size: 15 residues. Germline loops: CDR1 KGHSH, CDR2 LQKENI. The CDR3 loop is CASSPYPYFPNEQYF. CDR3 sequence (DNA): TGTGCCAGCTCACCCTACCCGTACTTCCCCAACGAGCAGTACTTC.

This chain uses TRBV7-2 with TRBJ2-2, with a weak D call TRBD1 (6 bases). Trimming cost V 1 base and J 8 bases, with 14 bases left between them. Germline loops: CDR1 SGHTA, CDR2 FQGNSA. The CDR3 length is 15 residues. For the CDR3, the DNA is TGTGCCAGCAGCTTAGTGGGGGCGCGCGCGGGGGAGCTGTTTTTT. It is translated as CASSLVGARAGELFF.

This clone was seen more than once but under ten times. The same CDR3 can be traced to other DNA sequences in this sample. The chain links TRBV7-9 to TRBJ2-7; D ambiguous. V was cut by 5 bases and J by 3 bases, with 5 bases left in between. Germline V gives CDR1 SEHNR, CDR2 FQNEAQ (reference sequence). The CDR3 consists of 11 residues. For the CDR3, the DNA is TGTGCCAGCAGCCTAAACTACGAGCAGTACTTC. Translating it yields CASSLNYEQYF.

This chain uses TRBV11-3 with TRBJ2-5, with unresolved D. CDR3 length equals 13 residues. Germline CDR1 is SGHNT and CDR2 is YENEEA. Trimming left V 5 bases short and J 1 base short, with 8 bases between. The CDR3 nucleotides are TGTGCCAGCAGCCCAAGATCCCAAGAGACCCAGTACTTC. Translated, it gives CASSPRSQETQYF.

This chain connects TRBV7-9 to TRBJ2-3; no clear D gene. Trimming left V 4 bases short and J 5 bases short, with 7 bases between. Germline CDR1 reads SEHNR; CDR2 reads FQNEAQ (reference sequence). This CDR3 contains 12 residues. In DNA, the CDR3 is TGTGCCAGCAGCTCAGATGGAGATACGCAGTATTTT. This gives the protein CASSSDGDTQYF.

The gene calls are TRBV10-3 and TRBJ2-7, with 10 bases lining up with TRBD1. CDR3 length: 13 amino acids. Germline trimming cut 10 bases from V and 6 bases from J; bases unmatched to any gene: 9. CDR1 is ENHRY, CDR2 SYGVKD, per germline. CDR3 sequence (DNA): TGTGCCAGGAGCCGGGACAGGGGATCCGAGCAGTACTTC. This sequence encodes CARSRDRGSEQYF.